This TCR beta chain came from a study of T cell clonotyping in hematopoietic cell transplantation. The protocol was immunoSEQ multiplex PCR, while the TCRdb copy is restricted to in-frame clones and leaves out a portion. The profile shows 15,000 to 20,000 clones, 60% to 85% of them singletons. The time point: recipient sample about 28 days before transplant, after cytoreduction. The material sequenced was peripheral blood mononuclear cells, taken before stem cell transplant. This TCR came from a man aged 55-75 years with acute myeloid leukemia. Some clones in this sample may be carry-over from other donors' samples.

The CDR3 DNA sequence: TGTGCCAGCAGCTTAAGTCCCACAGATACGCAGTATTTT. This encodes CASSLSPTDTQYF. This chain connects TRBV7-3 to TRBJ2-3, with D unresolved. The CDR3 is 13 amino acids. Germline assignment: CDR1 SGHTA and CDR2 FQGTGA. The V end was cut by 1 base, the J end by 2 bases, with 4 bases between.